Listed here are 17 T cell receptor beta chains from one sample, sequenced in a study of identical twins. MiXCR, run by TCRdb on the 5' RACE reads, gives a single entry per CDR3 protein. The repertoire includes some 500,000 distinct CDR3 sequences, more than 13% of them detected once, and about 0.53% sits in the top ten. Separately, the same data were catalogued under a study of yellow fever vaccine responses in identical twins.

What was sequenced was CD4+ T cells sorted from blood. The receptors derive from a young woman in good health.

This chain joins TRBV27 and TRBJ2-3; 8 bases are a match to TRBD2. CDR1 is MNHEY, CDR2 SMNVEV, per germline (reference sequence). J lost 0 bases, V lost 4 bases, and 24 bases had no gene match. The CDR3 extends over 22 amino acids. CDR3 loop: CASSSGMVHSGRLSVSTDTQYF. CDR3 coding DNA: TGTGCCAGCAGTTCGGGGATGGTACACAGCGGGAGACTGAGCGTGAGCACAGATACGCAGTATTTT.

This clonotype turned up a few times. The gene calls are TRBV24-1 and TRBJ1-1; tentatively, D is TRBD1 (5 bases). Germline lookup yields CDR1 KGHDR and CDR2 SFDVKD. Trimming cost V 4 bases and J 6 bases, with 11 bases left between them. CDR3 length equals 13 residues. The CDR3 region is CATSDRGRAEAFF. DNA of the CDR3: TGTGCCACCAGTGACAGAGGCAGGGCTGAAGCTTTCTTT.

The sample holds a few counts of this clonotype. The V gene is TRBV10-3, the J gene TRBJ2-2; D remains unclear. The CDR3 is 15 amino acids. V dropped 7 bases and J dropped 4 bases, with 16 bases sitting between them. CDR1 is ENHRY, CDR2 SYGVKD, per germline. The CDR3 is CAITQTLDATGELFF. CDR3 DNA: TGTGCCATCACCCAGACCCTAGACGCCACCGGGGAGCTGTTTTTT.

This clonotype has just a few counts. The V and J genes are TRBV28 and TRBJ1-1; D remains unclear. The CDR3 totals 15 residues. Trimming took off 7 bases at V and 0 bases at J, with 15 bases between the two ends. Per the germline V gene, CDR1 is MDHEN and CDR2 is SYDVKM. The CDR3 coding sequence is TGTGCCAGCACCCCTGGTGGATTAATGAACACTGAAGCTTTCTTT. Its protein is CASTPGGLMNTEAFF.

The rearrangement links TRBV4-3 to TRBJ2-2; D not resolved. Germline values: CDR1 LGHNA, CDR2 YSLEER. CDR3 length: 13 amino acids. V dropped 0 bases and J dropped 8 bases, with 7 bases sitting between them. The CDR3 sequence is CASSQDLPGELFF. The DNA for the CDR3 is TGCGCCAGCAGCCAAGATCTCCCGGGGGAGCTGTTTTTT.

This rearrangement joins TRBV29-1 to TRBJ2-3; D may match TRBD1 or TRBD2 (5 bases each). The V end was cut by 6 bases, the J end by 6 bases, with 22 bases between. The CDR3 has 15 amino acids. The germline gives CDR1 SQVTM, CDR2 ANQGSEA. CDR3 DNA: TGCAGCGTCCGACGAGGGGTTAAGGCTGCCGATACGCAGTATTTT. This translates into CSVRRGVKAADTQYF.

This clonotype occurred many times. This chain joins TRBV25-1 and TRBJ2-1; D is uncertain. The CDR3 totals 11 residues. Trimming shortened V by 6 bases and J by 6 bases, and 6 bases separated the two germline ends. Germline V gene data show CDR1 as MGHDK and CDR2 as SYGVNS. DNA of the CDR3: TGTGCCAGCAGCCGAGGCAATGAGCAGTTCTTC. As protein: CASSRGNEQFF. Complete variable domain (other parts from reference TRBV25-1 and TRBJ2-1): EADIYQTPRYLVIGTGKKITLECSQTMGHDKMYWYQQDPGMELHLIHYSYGVNSTEKGDLSSESTVSRIRTEHFPLTLESARPSHTSQYLCASSRGNEQFFGPGTRLTVL.

This clonotype has a count of ten or more. V and J are TRBV5-5 and TRBJ2-2; 8 bases map to TRBD1. Germline V lookup: CDR1 SGHKS, CDR2 YYEKEE (reference sequence). J lost 4 bases, V lost 0 bases, and 5 bases had no gene match. The CDR3 runs to 16 residues. CDR3 sequence reads: CASSLAPGQGTGELFF. CDR3 sequence (DNA): TGTGCCAGCAGCTTGGCCCCCGGACAGGGCACCGGGGAGCTGTTTTTT.

The chain joins TRBV5-1 to TRBJ2-3; the D gene is possibly TRBD2 (5 bases). The length of the CDR3 is 14 residues. The germline V gene encodes CDR1 SGHRS and CDR2 YFSETQ. V was clipped by 5 bases and J by 3 bases, with 13 bases between them. For the CDR3, the DNA is TGCGCCAGCAGGGAGGTTCTGGGGACAGATACGCAGTATTTT. Translation gives CASREVLGTDTQYF.

The V and J genes are TRBV28 and TRBJ2-7; TRBD2 might be the D (5 bases). CDR1 MDHEN and CDR2 SYDVKM come from the germline V gene. Trimming pared 3 bases from V and 4 bases from J, leaving 10 bases between. The CDR3 runs to 13 residues. The CDR3 is CASSFGSKYEQYF. DNA of the CDR3: TGTGCCAGCAGTTTTGGGAGTAAGTACGAGCAGTACTTC. The full variable domain, with the rest looked up from reference TRBV28 and TRBJ2-7, is DVKVTQSSRYLVKRTGEKVFLECVQDMDHENMFWYRQDPGLGLRLIYFSYDVKMKEKGDIPEGYSVSREKKERFSLILESASTNQTSMYLCASSFGSKYEQYFGPGTRLTVT.

This clonotype was counted once. V usage is TRBV6-1 and J usage is TRBJ2-1; D is possibly TRBD1 (5 bases). The germline gives CDR1 MNHNS, CDR2 SASEGT. The length of the CDR3 is 17 residues. Trimming pared 5 bases from V and 1 base from J, leaving 18 bases between. This chain's CDR3 is CASSPRATGPSYNEQFF. The DNA of the CDR3 is TGTGCCAGCAGTCCCCGGGCCACAGGACCGTCCTACAATGAGCAGTTCTTC.

This clonotype came up many times. The chain carries TRBV20-1 and TRBJ2-4, with 8 positions matching TRBD2. The germline CDR1 and CDR2 sequences are DFQATT and SNEGSKA (reference sequence). Unmatched junction bases numbered 5, after V lost 0 bases and J lost 4 bases. This CDR3 is 15 amino acids long. The CDR3 DNA reads as TGCAGTGCTAGAGATCAGAGACTAGCGAAAAACATTCAGTACTTC. This sequence encodes CSARDQRLAKNIQYF.

This clonotype has a handful of counts. This chain joins TRBV6-1 and TRBJ2-2; 7 bases are a match to TRBD1. J lost 0 bases, V lost 6 bases, and 10 bases had no gene match. CDR1 is MNHNS, CDR2 SASEGT, per germline. CDR3 length: 17 amino acids. The CDR3 loop reads CASRLRDRGSNTGELFF. DNA for the CDR3: TGTGCCAGCAGGCTCCGGGACAGAGGATCGAACACCGGGGAGCTGTTTTTT.

There are a few counts of this clonotype. V and J are TRBV20-1 and TRBJ2-2, with a possible D match to TRBD2 (7 bases). V was trimmed by 8 bases and J by 1 base, leaving 17 bases between them. Germline loops: CDR1 DFQATT, CDR2 SNEGSKA (reference sequence). The CDR3 runs to 15 residues. This CDR3 reads CSLGGGRGNTGELFF. CDR3 sequence (DNA): TGCAGTTTGGGGGGGGGGCGCGGGAACACCGGGGAGCTGTTTTTT.

This clonotype has only a few counts. This sequence joins TRBV20-1 and TRBJ2-3; 8 bases fit TRBD2. The CDR3 is 16 amino acids. Germline CDR1 reads DFQATT; CDR2 reads SNEGSKA (reference sequence). J was trimmed by 0 bases and V by 1 base; bases with no gene match: 6. CDR3 residues: CSARGGAGGSTDTQYF. The CDR3 DNA reads as TGCAGTGCTAGAGGTGGGGCGGGGGGCAGCACAGATACGCAGTATTTT.

In its sample, this clonotype was seen a few times. CDR3 sequence (DNA): TGTGCCAGCAGTTTTTCGCGGGGCTCGACGCAGTATTTT. Its translation is CASSFSRGSTQYF. This chain uses TRBV28 with TRBJ2-3; D is perhaps TRBD2 (6 bases). V was clipped by 3 bases and J by 9 bases, with 13 bases between them. Germline V gene lookup returns CDR1 MDHEN and CDR2 SYDVKM. This CDR3 comprises 13 residues.

In its sample, this clonotype was seen a few times. This chain connects TRBV27 to TRBJ2-7; D may be TRBD1 or TRBD2 (5 bases each). The CDR3 consists of 14 residues. The V gene's germline CDR1 is MNHEY and CDR2 SMNVEV (reference sequence). The V end was cut by 4 bases, the J end by 0 bases, with 10 bases between. CDR3 nucleotides: TGTGCCAGCAGTTGGACCGGGACCTCCTACGAGCAGTACTTC. Residues: CASSWTGTSYEQYF.